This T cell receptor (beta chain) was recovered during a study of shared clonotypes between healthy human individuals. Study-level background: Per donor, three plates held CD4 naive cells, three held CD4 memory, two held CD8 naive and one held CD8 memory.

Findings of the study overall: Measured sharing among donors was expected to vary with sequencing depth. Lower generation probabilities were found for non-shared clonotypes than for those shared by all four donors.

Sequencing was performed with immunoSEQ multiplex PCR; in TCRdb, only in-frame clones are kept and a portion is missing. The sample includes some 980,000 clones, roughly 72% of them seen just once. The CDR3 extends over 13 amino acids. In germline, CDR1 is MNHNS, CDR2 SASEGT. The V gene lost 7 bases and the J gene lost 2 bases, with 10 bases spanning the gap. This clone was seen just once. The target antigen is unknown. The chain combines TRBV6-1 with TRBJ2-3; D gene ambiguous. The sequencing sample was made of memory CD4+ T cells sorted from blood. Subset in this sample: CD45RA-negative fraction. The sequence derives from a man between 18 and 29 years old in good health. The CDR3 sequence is CASTEAATDTQYF. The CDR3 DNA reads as TGTGCCAGCACAGAGGCCGCCACAGATACGCAGTATTTT.